The 26 T cell receptor beta chains listed next were all sequenced from one sample in a study of blood T cell repertoires in COVID-19. The protocol was immunoSEQ multiplex PCR, while the TCRdb copy is restricted to in-frame clones and leaves out a portion. The sample records around 160,000 clones, 80% to 90% being singletons. Sequencing was carried out using peripheral blood. Receptor source: an older woman with COVID-19, enrolled during active disease.

This clone has only one observation. The chain is built from TRBV19 and TRBJ1-5; 7 bases map to TRBD1. Germline V CDR1 and CDR2: LNHDA, SQIVND (reference sequence). The CDR3 loop spans 13 amino acids. With V trimmed by 2 bases and J by 5 bases, 0 bases remained unmatched. Here the CDR3 reads CASSIQGDQPQHF. CDR3 bases: TGTGCCAGTAGTATACAGGGGGATCAGCCCCAGCATTTT.

This sequence joins TRBV11-2 and TRBJ1-5; TRBD1 is a possible D gene (6 bases). Germline V lookup: CDR1 SGHAT, CDR2 FQNNGV. The CDR3 has 16 residues. V was trimmed by 0 bases and J by 4 bases, leaving 13 bases between them. This CDR3 reads CASSLDRGYRNQPQHF. For the CDR3, the DNA is TGTGCCAGCAGCTTAGATAGGGGGTATAGGAATCAGCCCCAGCATTTT. The full variable domain, with the rest looked up from reference TRBV11-2 and TRBJ1-5, is EAGVAQSPRYKIIEKRQSVAFWCNPISGHATLYWYQQILGQGPKLLIQFQNNGVVDDSQLPKDRFSAERLKGVDSTLKIQPAKLEDSAVYLCASSLDRGYRNQPQHFGDGTRLSIL.

The chain links TRBV5-3 to TRBJ1-1; TRBD1 matches 9 bases. TRBV5-3 is an ORF, and what it does is uncertain. The CDR3 runs 20 residues. Trimming removed 5 bases from V and 4 bases from J; junction bases left unmatched: 24. The CDR3 here is CARSSISDRGPRIQLTEAFF. The DNA for the CDR3 is TGTGCCAGAAGTTCAATCTCGGACAGGGGCCCTCGAATCCAGCTCACTGAAGCTTTCTTT.

The chain recombines TRBV6-5 with TRBJ1-4; possible D gene TRBD1, 6 bases. CDR3 length equals 12 residues. The germline V and J ends were trimmed by 5 bases and 13 bases, with 14 bases remaining between them. Per germline, CDR1 MNHEY and CDR2 SVGAGI. The CDR3 DNA is TGTGCCAGCAGTACGACAGGTGTGAGACTGTTTTTT. It is translated as CASSTTGVRLFF.

This rearrangement joins TRBV6-5 to TRBJ2-7; the match to TRBD1 covers 9 bases. This CDR3 spans 15 amino acids. With 4 bases clipped from V and 0 bases from J, the junction kept 4 bases outside the gene matches. Germline V CDR1 and CDR2: MNHEY, SVGAGI. The CDR3, as DNA: TGTGCCAGCAGTTCCGGGACAGGGTTCTCCTACGAGCAGTACTTC. Its protein product is CASSSGTGFSYEQYF.

The J gene is TRBJ2-7, the V gene TRBV19; TRBD2 agrees at 8 bases. V shed 5 bases and J 4 bases; nucleotides not matched to a gene: 4. This CDR3 comprises 13 residues. The germline gives CDR1 LNHDA, CDR2 SQIVND (reference sequence). CDR3 in DNA: TGTGCCAGTAGTTCAACGGGGGGGTACGAGCAGTACTTC. Translated, it gives CASSSTGGYEQYF.

CDR3 DNA: TGTGCCATCAGCGGACACCAGAACACTGAAGCTTTCTTT. This codes for CAISGHQNTEAFF. The chain has TRBV10-3 and TRBJ1-1; TRBD1 might be the D (5 bases). Between the trimmed V and J ends, which lost 6 bases and 1 base, there was a span of 9 bases. The CDR3 spans 13 residues. Germline lookup yields CDR1 ENHRY and CDR2 SYGVKD.

V gene TRBV2 combines with J gene TRBJ2-1; D is possibly TRBD2 (5 bases). V gave up 4 bases and J gave up 3 bases, with 10 bases separating them. Looked up from germline, CDR1 is SNHLY and CDR2 is FYNNEI. The CDR3 spans 14 residues. The DNA for the CDR3 is TGTGCCAGCAGTGTGGTGGGAGTCTACAATGAGCAGTTCTTC. This gives the protein CASSVVGVYNEQFF.

Here the CDR3 reads CASSKEGRRNEKLFF. The CDR3 coding sequence is TGTGCCAGTAGTAAGGAGGGCAGGCGAAATGAAAAACTGTTTTTT. The chain employs TRBV19 and TRBJ1-4, with D unclear. V was trimmed by 4 bases and J by 5 bases, leaving 14 bases between them. The CDR3 has 15 residues. Germline V gene sequence: CDR1 LNHDA, CDR2 SQIVND (reference sequence).

This clone was seen only a few times. The chain carries TRBV6-2 or TRBV6-3 and TRBJ1-2, with no clear D. CDR3 length: 14 residues. Germline V gene data show CDR1 as MNHEY and CDR2 as SVGEGT. V dropped 5 bases and J dropped 5 bases, with 15 bases sitting between them. The CDR3 DNA sequence: TGTGCCAGCAGTCCGACAAGGTTCTTTTATGGCTACACCTTC. Protein product: CASSPTRFFYGYTF.

The chain has TRBV19 and TRBJ2-7; D is unclear. V lost 1 base and J lost 4, with 5 bases in between. The CDR3 contains 12 residues. Per the germline V gene, CDR1 is LNHDA and CDR2 is SQIVND (reference sequence). DNA of the CDR3: TGTGCCAGTAGTATAGTCGGTTACGAGCAGTACTTC. It yields the protein CASSIVGYEQYF.

J is TRBJ1-2 and V is TRBV18; 12 bases map to TRBD1. V lost 2 bases and J lost 2; bases outside the gene matches: 0. The CDR3 is 15 amino acids. Germline values: CDR1 KGHSH, CDR2 LQKENI. CDR3 nucleotides: TGTGCCAGCTCACCAGGGACAGGGGGCAACTATGGCTACACCTTC. The encoded protein is CASSPGTGGNYGYTF.

The chain employs TRBV14 and TRBJ2-3, with 9 bases identical to TRBD2. Germline lookup yields CDR1 SGHDN and CDR2 FVKESK. V lost 1 base to trimming and J lost 1 base; unmatched junction nucleotides: 9. This CDR3 is built from 18 residues. The CDR3 DNA reads as TGTGCCAGCAGCCAAGTGGCGGGGGGGCCGTTCGGCACAGATACGCAGTATTTT. Translation gives CASSQVAGGPFGTDTQYF.

V is TRBV2 and J is TRBJ2-3; no clear D gene. CDR3 length: 16 residues. The germline V gene has CDR1 SNHLY and CDR2 FYNNEI. V was trimmed by 0 bases and J by 5 bases, leaving 15 bases between them. The CDR3 coding sequence is TGTGCCAGCAGTGAAGCACTATTCGAACCGGGAGATACGCAGTATTTT. This gives the protein CASSEALFEPGDTQYF. Using reference TRBV2 and TRBJ2-3 for the parts outside the CDR3, the full variable domain is EPEVTQTPSHQVTQMGQEVILRCVPISNHLYFYWYRQILGQKVEFLVSFYNNEISEKSEIFDDQFSVERPDGSNFTLKIRSTKLEDSAMYFCASSEALFEPGDTQYFGPGTRLTVL.

The gene calls are TRBV5-4 and TRBJ1-2, with D possibly matching TRBD1 (6 bases). The germline V gene encodes CDR1 SGHNT and CDR2 YYREEE (reference sequence). This CDR3 is 15 amino acids long. V was cut by 3 bases and J by 6 bases, with 18 bases left in between. The CDR3 nucleotides are TGTGCCAGCAGCTCCCATACAACAGGGTCGGATGGCTACACCTTC. As protein: CASSSHTTGSDGYTF.

The chain links TRBV18 to TRBJ2-5; 8 positions match TRBD1. This CDR3 is 15 amino acids long. Germline V CDR1 and CDR2: KGHSH, LQKENI. The junction had 5 bases not matched to a gene; V was cut back by 3 bases and J by 2 bases. The CDR3 is CASSPRGTGQETQYF. CDR3 sequence (DNA): TGTGCCAGCTCACCGCGCGGGACAGGACAAGAGACCCAGTACTTC.

The chain combines TRBV19 with TRBJ1-2; D might be TRBD1 (5 bases). The CDR3 spans 15 residues. Trimming pared 5 bases from V and 4 bases from J, leaving 17 bases between. Germline-derived CDR1 and CDR2 are LNHDA and SQIVND (reference sequence). In DNA form, the CDR3 reads TGTGCCAGTAGTCCGGGACTGCCTCTAGGCTATGGCTACACCTTC. Translated, it gives CASSPGLPLGYGYTF.

The chain joins TRBV11-3 to TRBJ2-7; D might be TRBD1 (6 bases). CDR3 length: 13 amino acids. V lost 6 bases and J lost 2, with 11 bases in between. The germline CDR1 and CDR2 sequences are SGHNT and YENEEA. CDR3 region: CASSPGQTYEQYF. In DNA, the CDR3 is TGTGCCAGCAGTCCGGGACAAACCTACGAGCAGTACTTC.

This sequence joins TRBV4-1 and TRBJ2-7, with 7 bases matching TRBD2. The CDR3 totals 15 residues. With V trimmed by 5 bases and J by 4 bases, 11 bases remained unmatched. CDR1 is MGHRA, CDR2 YSYEKL, per germline. CDR3 coding DNA: TGCGCCAGCAGCTGGGGGAGGGGAAGCCCATACGAGCAGTACTTC. This encodes CASSWGRGSPYEQYF.

The chain employs TRBV11-3 and TRBJ2-5, with TRBD1 matching over 11 bases. This CDR3 is 15 amino acids long. Per germline, CDR1 SGHNT and CDR2 YENEEA. J was trimmed by 2 bases and V by 4 bases; bases with no gene match: 3. CDR3 nucleotide sequence: TGTGCCAGCAGCTGGGGACAGGGGGTACAAGAGACCCAGTACTTC. Its protein product is CASSWGQGVQETQYF. Variable domain in full (rest from reference TRBV11-3 and TRBJ2-5): EAGVVQSPRYKIIEKKQPVAFWCNPISGHNTLYWYLQNLGQGPELLIRYENEEAVDDSQLPKDRFSAERLKGVDSTLKIQPAELGDSAVYLCASSWGQGVQETQYFGPGTRLLVL.

The count of this clone is one. This chain connects TRBV11-3 to TRBJ1-1; a weak D match, TRBD1 (5 bases). Per the germline V gene, CDR1 is SGHNT and CDR2 is YENEEA. This CDR3 contains 14 residues. Trimming removed 3 bases from V and 0 bases from J, with 8 bases in between. The CDR3 DNA reads as TGTGCCAGCAGCTTGGGGGGTTTGAACACTGAAGCTTTCTTT. Translated, it gives CASSLGGLNTEAFF. The whole variable domain, filled in from reference TRBV11-3 and TRBJ1-1, reads EAGVVQSPRYKIIEKKQPVAFWCNPISGHNTLYWYLQNLGQGPELLIRYENEEAVDDSQLPKDRFSAERLKGVDSTLKIQPAELGDSAVYLCASSLGGLNTEAFFGQGTRLTVV.

The chain combines TRBV6-5 with TRBJ1-5; D unresolved. V was clipped by 0 bases and J by 0 bases, with 3 bases between them. CDR3 length: 14 residues. The germline gives CDR1 MNHEY, CDR2 SVGAGI. The CDR3 sequence: CASSYSYSNQPQHF. The CDR3 bases are TGTGCCAGCAGTTACTCCTATAGCAATCAGCCCCAGCATTTT.

The gene calls are TRBV29-1 and TRBJ1-2; 7 bases line up with TRBD1. Trimming removed 6 bases from V and 5 bases from J; junction bases left unmatched: 12. The germline V gene encodes CDR1 SQVTM and CDR2 ANQGSEA. The length of the CDR3 is 14 residues. CDR3 loop: CSVDSTGPLYGYTF. For the CDR3, the DNA is TGCAGCGTAGATTCGACAGGGCCTCTGTATGGCTACACCTTC.

The rearrangement uses TRBV12-3 or TRBV12-4 and TRBJ1-4; 7 nucleotides match TRBD1. V lost 6 bases and J lost 6; bases outside the gene matches: 1. The CDR3 loop spans 12 amino acids. CDR3 protein: CASSGQDEKLFF. DNA for the CDR3: TGTGCCAGCAGCGGACAGGATGAAAAACTGTTTTTT.

The V gene is TRBV11-2, the J gene TRBJ2-3; D is undetermined. V was shortened by 4 bases and J by 3 bases, with 2 bases between the two germline ends. The CDR3 has 11 amino acids. Germline lookup yields CDR1 SGHAT and CDR2 FQNNGV. In nucleotides, the CDR3 is TGTGCCAGCAGCTCTACAGATACGCAGTATTTT. It encodes CASSSTDTQYF.

V gene TRBV29-1 combines with J gene TRBJ2-3; 7 bases match TRBD2. The length of the CDR3 is 16 residues. Germline assignment: CDR1 SQVTM and CDR2 ANQGSEA. V was clipped by 6 bases and J by 0 bases; unmatched bases: 12. The chain's CDR3 is CSVSMLADSSTDTQYF. The CDR3 DNA follows: TGCAGCGTATCCATGCTAGCGGACTCTAGCACAGATACGCAGTATTTT.